A selection of T cell receptor beta chains follows, all from one sample in a study of shared clonotypes between healthy human individuals. The method was immunoSEQ multiplex PCR; TCRdb's version includes in-frame clones alone and lacks a portion of them. The sample consists of around 500,000 clones, 70% to 80% of them appearing once. The sequenced sample consisted of PBMCs. The receptors originated from a woman in her thirties or forties in good health. Some clones in this sample may be carry-over from other donors' samples. Each CDR3 is given with its conserved first and last residue. D genes are given only for firm matches. Some rows have no size entry. The others give once, few or many, or a class for an expanded clone.

d_gene,abundance,v_gene,j_gene,CDR3aa,CDR3nt
TRBD1,once,TRBV7-3,TRBJ2-5,CASSPDRAQETQYF,TGTGCCAGCAGCCCGGACAGGGCCCAAGAGACCCAGTACTTC
-,-,TRBV7-2,TRBJ1-1,CASSLEEGAEAFF,TGTGCCAGCAGCCTCGAGGAAGGGGCTGAAGCTTTCTTT
TRBD2,once,TRBV30,TRBJ2-1,CAWSVRASGVFGAQFF,TGTGCCTGGAGTGTACGGGCTAGCGGGGTCTTCGGGGCGCAGTTCTTC
-,once,TRBV28,TRBJ2-2,CASSSGVRGSATGELFF,TGTGCCAGCAGTTCGGGAGTGAGGGGGAGTGCCACCGGGGAGCTGTTTTTC
TRBD2,-,TRBV5-4,TRBJ2-1,CASSLGTSGSNEQFF,TGTGCCAGCAGCTTGGGGACTAGCGGGAGTAATGAGCAGTTCTTC
-,-,TRBV11-1,TRBJ1-1,CASSSYRGRSNTEAFF,TGTGCCAGCAGCTCATATCGGGGGAGGTCGAACACTGAAGCTTTCTTT
-,-,TRBV10-3,TRBJ1-2,CAIRMDISLYGYTF,TGTGCCATCAGGATGGATATTTCGCTCTATGGCTACACCTTC
-,-,TRBV27,TRBJ1-2,CASSLHRPDYGYTF,TGTGCCAGCAGCTTGCACCGACCGGACTATGGCTACACCTTC
TRBD1,-,TRBV27,TRBJ2-7,CASRALLRDRFNYEQYF,TGTGCCAGCAGAGCTCTACTCCGGGACAGATTTAACTACGAGCAGTACTTC
-,-,TRBV2,TRBJ1-4,CASRGQPNEKLFF,TGTGCCAGCAGAGGACAGCCTAATGAAAAACTGTTTTTT
-,-,TRBV9,TRBJ1-2,CASSVAAQPKRGYTF,TGTGCCAGCAGCGTTGCAGCCCAGCCTAAGCGTGGCTACACCTTC
-,-,TRBV10-3,TRBJ1-5,CAISESRSTPDQPQHF,TGTGCCATCAGTGAGTCGAGGTCAACCCCCGATCAGCCCCAGCATTTT
TRBD1,once,TRBV15,TRBJ2-2,CATRGQGYTGELFF,TGTGCCACGCGCGGACAGGGGTACACCGGGGAGCTGTTTTTT
TRBD1,-,TRBV25-1,TRBJ1-6,CASSQTGADSPLHF,TGTGCCAGCAGTCAGACAGGGGCGGATTCACCCCTCCACTTT
-,once,TRBV4-3,TRBJ2-7,CASSQARFAGRTYEQYF,TGCGCCAGCAGCCAAGCCCGGTTTGCGGGACGGACCTACGAGCAGTACTTC
TRBD2,many,TRBV5-1,TRBJ2-5,CASSRKPGLAGDETQYF,TGCGCCAGCAGTAGAAAACCGGGACTAGCGGGAGATGAGACCCAGTACTTC
-,-,TRBV15,TRBJ2-2,CATSRRAAGELFF,TGTGCCACCAGCAGGCGCGCCGCCGGGGAGCTGTTTTTT
TRBD2,-,TRBV5-1,TRBJ2-3,CASSLRVAGDGDTQYF,TGCGCCAGCAGCTTGAGGGTAGCGGGAGACGGAGATACGCAGTATTTT
-,-,TRBV2,TRBJ1-5,CASSQDSFGQPQHF,TGTGCCAGCAGCCAAGACAGTTTCGGTCAGCCCCAGCATTTT
TRBD1,-,TRBV7-9,TRBJ2-5,CASSLPPWSGTAQETQYF,TGTGCCAGCAGCTTACCTCCTTGGTCGGGGACAGCACAAGAGACCCAGTACTTC
-,-,TRBV9,TRBJ2-1,CASSVTGEGRNEQFF,TGTGCCAGCAGCGTAACAGGGGAGGGCCGCAATGAGCAGTTCTTC
-,-,TRBV7-9,TRBJ2-7,CASSLVGYEQYF,TGTGCCAGCAGCTTAGTCGGGTACGAGCAGTACTTC
TRBD1,-,TRBV6-5,TRBJ2-1,CASSPGTGEVNEQFF,TGTGCCAGCAGCCCCGGGACAGGGGAGGTGAATGAGCAGTTCTTC
-,-,TRBV19,TRBJ1-3,CASSPYRTATAGNTIYF,TGTGCCAGTAGTCCTTATAGGACGGCTACCGCTGGAAACACCATATATTTT
TRBD1,-,TRBV7-8,TRBJ1-5,CASSPAPDRARQPQHF,TGTGCCAGCAGCCCAGCCCCGGACAGGGCGCGGCAGCCCCAGCATTTT
-,-,TRBV28,TRBJ2-7,CASRKGGRSEQYF,TGTGCCAGCCGAAAGGGGGGGCGAAGCGAGCAGTACTTC
-,few,TRBV5-1,TRBJ1-1,CASSLGPNTEAFF,TGCGCCAGCAGCTTGGGGCCGAACACTGAAGCTTTCTTT
TRBD1,-,TRBV7-2,TRBJ1-2,CASSWDREGGYTF,TGTGCCAGCAGCTGGGACAGGGAGGGGGGCTACACCTTC
-,-,TRBV6-4,TRBJ2-2,CASSGEVAGELFF,TGTGCCAGCAGTGGGGAGGTTGCCGGGGAGCTGTTTTTT
-,-,TRBV2,TRBJ2-5,CASSAGNEETQYF,TGTGCCAGCAGTGCGGGGAATGAAGAGACCCAGTACTTC
-,-,TRBV19,TRBJ2-6,CASSIPSGANVLTF,TGTGCCAGTAGTATACCCTCTGGGGCCAACGTCCTGACTTTC
TRBD1,few,TRBV5-1,TRBJ1-2,CASSGHRGEDGYTF,TGCGCCAGCAGCGGCCACAGGGGTGAGGATGGCTACACCTTC
-,-,TRBV9,TRBJ2-2,CASSVRSLSNTGELFF,TGTGCCAGCAGCGTTAGGAGCCTTTCGAACACCGGGGAGCTGTTTTTT
-,-,TRBV10-3,TRBJ2-2,CAISQRTNTGELFF,TGTGCCATCAGTCAGCGAACGAACACCGGGGAGCTGTTTTTT
-,-,TRBV7-6,TRBJ1-1,CASSLAAGVEAFF,TGTGCCAGCAGCTTAGCGGCTGGAGTTGAAGCTTTCTTT
-,-,TRBV18,TRBJ2-5,CASSPAQSETQYF,TGTGCCAGCTCACCGGCGCAGTCTGAGACCCAGTACTTC
-,-,TRBV7-2,TRBJ2-1,CASSLARGNEQFF,TGTGCCAGCAGCTTAGCGCGGGGAAATGAGCAGTTCTTC
-,once,TRBV11-2,TRBJ2-2,CASSLWNTGELFF,TGTGCCAGCAGCTTATGGAACACCGGGGAGCTGTTTTTT
TRBD1,-,TRBV19,TRBJ1-2,CASGQGYGYTF,TGTGCCAGCGGACAGGGGTACGGCTACACCTTC
TRBD2,-,TRBV2,TRBJ2-7,CASSVTSGKLYEQYF,TGTGCCAGCAGTGTGACTAGCGGGAAGCTATACGAGCAGTACTTC
-,few,TRBV28,TRBJ1-2,CASRYQGTGYGYTF,TGTGCCAGCAGATATCAGGGGACTGGCTATGGCTACACCTTC
-,-,TRBV25-1,TRBJ2-3,CASSDRGTDTQYF,TGTGCCAGCAGTGATCGTGGCACAGATACGCAGTATTTT
-,-,TRBV6-5,TRBJ2-2,CASSVPGSGELFF,TGTGCCAGCAGTGTCCCGGGTTCCGGGGAGCTGTTTTTT
TRBD1,-,TRBV6-5,TRBJ2-1,CASSYSGGSQFF,TGTGCCAGCAGTTATTCAGGGGGCAGTCAGTTCTTC